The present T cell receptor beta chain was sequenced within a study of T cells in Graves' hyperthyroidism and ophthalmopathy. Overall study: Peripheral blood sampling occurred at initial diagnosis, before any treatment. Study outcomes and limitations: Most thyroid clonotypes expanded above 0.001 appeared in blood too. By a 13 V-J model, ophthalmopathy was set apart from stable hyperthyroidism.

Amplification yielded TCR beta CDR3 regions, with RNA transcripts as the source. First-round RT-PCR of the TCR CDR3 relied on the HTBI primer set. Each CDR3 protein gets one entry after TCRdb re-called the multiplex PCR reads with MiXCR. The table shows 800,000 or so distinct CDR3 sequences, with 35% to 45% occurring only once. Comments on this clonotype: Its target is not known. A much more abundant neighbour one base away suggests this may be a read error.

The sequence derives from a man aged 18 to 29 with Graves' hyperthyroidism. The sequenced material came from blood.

Here the CDR3 DNA reads TGCAGCGTTGACCAGGACCGTAACTATGGCCACACCTTC. Translation: CSVDQDRNYGHTF. The chain employs TRBV29-1 and TRBJ1-2; D uncertain. The CDR3 spans 13 residues. CDR1 and CDR2 (germline): SQVTM, ANQGSEA.